This T cell receptor beta chain appears in the sequencing data of a study of PD-1 blockade in classical Hodgkin lymphoma. A single count supports this clone. Exposure to brentuximab vedotin varied, and each patient had relapsed following autologous stem cell transplantation. Using immunoSEQ multiplex PCR, the repertoire was profiled, and TCRdb retains in-frame clones only, with some absent. Among 40,000 to 45,000 clones listed, about 74% were seen once. V lost 5 bases, J lost 1 base, and 7 bases lay in between. The V gene's germline CDR1 is SGHTA and CDR2 FQGTGA. The CDR3 contains 13 residues. The sequence was collected from a human donor with classical Hodgkin lymphoma. The sequenced sample was peripheral blood mononuclear cells (PBMCs), obtained at baseline. V usage is TRBV7-3 and J usage is TRBJ2-3; D is undetermined. The CDR3 DNA follows: TGTGCCAGCAGCCCCCAGGGCACAGATACGCAGTATTTT. It encodes CASSPQGTDTQYF.